A selection of T cell receptor beta chains follows, all from one sample in a study of shared clonotypes between healthy human individuals. Profiling relied on immunoSEQ multiplex PCR, and the TCRdb table lists in-frame clones only, not all of them. The sample has some 2 million clones, about 94% seen once. The sequenced sample consisted of naive CD8+ T cells sorted from blood. The source of these receptors is a man aged 18-30 years in good health. Both conserved end residues are trimmed from each CDR3. Each record gives: V gene, D gene, CDR3 protein. D genes are given only for firm matches.

>TRBV6-5|-
ASTYTGESTDTQY
>TRBV28|-
ASSPTGLSNQPQH
>TRBV19|-
ASRGQTIYGYT
>TRBV13|TRBD2
ASSPLGDGTRDNIQY
>TRBV4-1|-
ASSLTHLGELF
>TRBV4-1|-
ASSQGDTEAF
>TRBV7-2|TRBD2
ASSPRLAGATDTQY
>TRBV21-1|-
ASSKEGRGRIRNQPQH
>TRBV4-2|-
ASIQEPGVDQAGYT
>TRBV10-3|-
AISEGQGVRDEQF
>TRBV7-9|TRBD1
ASSKGQGTNEKLF
>TRBV28|TRBD1
ASRRITGTGGTREQY
>TRBV10-3|TRBD1
AIRLGQAYEQY
>TRBV7-9|TRBD1
ASSLETGGYHEQY
>TRBV5-6|-
ASSLGPGEETQY
>TRBV2|TRBD2
ASSSLDGLAGNEQF
>TRBV5-4|-
ASSETLNTQY
>TRBV4-1|-
ASSYRGDSAYEQY
>TRBV5-1|-
ASSPGTARDEQY
>TRBV27|-
ASSFPGAYEQY
>TRBV7-9|TRBD2
ASSPPDSGAYNEQF
>TRBV9|TRBD1
ASSVGSGGEGQPQH
>TRBV5-6|TRBD1
ASSLEGAIYDYT
>TRBV30|-
AWSEVDEQY
>TRBV9|TRBD1
ASSVSGGVYGYT
>TRBV29-1|TRBD2
SVSGVAGHNEQF
>TRBV9|-
ASSVQADTQY
>TRBV7-8|-
ASSIGLLNTGELF
>TRBV5-4|-
ASSLGKGRTDTQY
>TRBV30|TRBD2
AWRLAASGAGEQY
>TRBV7-9|-
ASSFRFDRREQY
>TRBV7-8|TRBD2
ASSLGLAGGFSYNEQF
>TRBV6-1|-
ASSPTPRVYTEAF
>TRBV4-1|-
ASSQVYGQPQH
>TRBV29-1|-
SVSGDTGELF
>TRBV19|-
ASSILAENEKLF
>TRBV6-5|-
ASSHTTPNTGELF
>TRBV12-5|-
ASGLPLSTDSTEAF
>TRBV4-1|-
ASSQGGSSAEAF
>TRBV7-2|TRBD1
ASSFGTASYEQY
>TRBV5-1|TRBD2
ASSLDSGASNEQF
>TRBV7-2|TRBD2
ASSPRLAALTRNTGELF
>TRBV5-4|-
ASENPRGEQY
>TRBV5-6|-
ASSYDPEGAQY
>TRBV7-9|-
ADIPLGGSTEAF
>TRBV5-1|-
ASSLPEKETQY
>TRBV5-4|TRBD1
ASSPRDRGLTDTQY
>TRBV4-2|-
ASSQETSNTEAF
>TRBV5-4|-
ASSPVGGPAEQY
>TRBV15|TRBD1
ATRRTGGDSEAF
>TRBV6-5|-
ASSLRSGSQY
>TRBV5-4|TRBD2
ASSGDWAGDGDLNEQY
>TRBV18|TRBD1
ASSPGTGGYTEAF
>TRBV5-6|-
ASSFQGGRETQY
>TRBV10-3|TRBD2
AISYPGASGRSGELF
>TRBV10-3|-
AISETNSAGWETQY
>TRBV14|-
ASSQDWLAYEQY
>TRBV23-1|TRBD2
ASSQWASGGTYNEQF
>TRBV15|-
ATSRDHAMEAF